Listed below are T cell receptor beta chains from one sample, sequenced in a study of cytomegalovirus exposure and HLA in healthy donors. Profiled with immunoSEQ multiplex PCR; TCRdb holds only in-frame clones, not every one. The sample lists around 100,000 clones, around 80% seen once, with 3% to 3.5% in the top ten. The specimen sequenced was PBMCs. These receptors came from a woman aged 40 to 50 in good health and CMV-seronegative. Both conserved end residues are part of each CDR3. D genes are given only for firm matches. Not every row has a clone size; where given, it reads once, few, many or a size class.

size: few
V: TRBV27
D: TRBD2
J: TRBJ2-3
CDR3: CASSLGGRVPDTQYF
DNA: TGTGCCAGCAGTTTAGGCGGGAGGGTTCCAGATACGCAGTATTTT

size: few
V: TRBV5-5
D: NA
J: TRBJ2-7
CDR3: CASSFTQGPYEQYF
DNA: TGTGCCAGCAGCTTTACCCAGGGGCCCTACGAGCAGTACTTC

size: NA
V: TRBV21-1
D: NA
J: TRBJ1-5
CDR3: CASSKSSMKGQPQHF
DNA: TGTGCCAGCAGCAAAAGCTCAATGAAGGGGCAGCCCCAGCATTTT

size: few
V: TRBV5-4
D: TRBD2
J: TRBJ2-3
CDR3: CASSLKVAGGPTDTQYF
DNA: TGTGCCAGCAGCTTAAAGGTAGCGGGGGGGCCCACAGATACGCAGTATTTT

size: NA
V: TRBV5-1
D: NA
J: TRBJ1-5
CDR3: CASSLVGGNQPQHF
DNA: TGCGCCAGCAGCTTGGTCGGCGGTAATCAGCCCCAGCATTTT

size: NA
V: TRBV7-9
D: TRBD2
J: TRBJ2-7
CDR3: CASSFVLAGAYEQYF
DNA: TGTGCCAGCAGCTTTGTATTAGCGGGAGCCTACGAGCAGTACTTC

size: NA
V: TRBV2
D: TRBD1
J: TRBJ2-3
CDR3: CASSDGRTGRADTQYF
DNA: TGTGCCAGCAGTGACGGCAGGACAGGGAGAGCAGATACGCAGTATTTT

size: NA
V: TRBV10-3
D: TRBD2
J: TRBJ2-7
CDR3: CAITPGREAEQYF
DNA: TGTGCCATCACCCCGGGGCGGGAGGCCGAGCAGTACTTC

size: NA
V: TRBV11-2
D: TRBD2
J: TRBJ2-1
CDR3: CASNLGGRYGYNEQFF
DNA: TGTGCCAGCAACCTTGGCGGGAGGTACGGCTACAATGAGCAGTTCTTC

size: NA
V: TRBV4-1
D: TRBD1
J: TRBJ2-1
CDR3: CASSRADRGSNEQFF
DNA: TGCGCCAGCAGCCGCGCCGACAGGGGGAGCAATGAGCAGTTCTTC

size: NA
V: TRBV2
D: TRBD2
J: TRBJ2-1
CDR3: CASRGLAGVGNEQFF
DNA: TGTGCCAGCAGGGGTCTAGCGGGAGTAGGAAATGAGCAGTTCTTC

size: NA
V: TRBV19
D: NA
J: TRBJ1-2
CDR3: CASSPRAGVLRYGYTF
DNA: TGTGCCAGTAGTCCCCGGGCAGGGGTCCTTCGCTATGGCTACACCTTC

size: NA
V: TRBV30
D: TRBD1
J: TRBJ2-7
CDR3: CAWGSGQGPYEQYF
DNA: TGTGCCTGGGGAAGCGGACAGGGCCCCTACGAGCAGTACTTC

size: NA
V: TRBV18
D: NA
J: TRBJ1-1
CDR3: CASSPGGEAFF
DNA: TGTGCCAGCTCACCAGGAGGGGAAGCTTTCTTT

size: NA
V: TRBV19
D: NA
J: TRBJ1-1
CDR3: CASSIAGHRNTEAFF
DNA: TGTGCCAGTAGTATAGCGGGTCACCGGAACACTGAAGCTTTCTTT

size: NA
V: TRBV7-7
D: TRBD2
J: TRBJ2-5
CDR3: CASSRLAGQETQYF
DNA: TGTGCCAGCAGCCGACTAGCGGGACAAGAGACCCAGTACTTC

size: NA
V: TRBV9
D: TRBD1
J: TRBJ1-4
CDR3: CASSAGTAQNEKLFF
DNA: TGTGCCAGCAGCGCGGGGACAGCCCAAAATGAAAAACTGTTTTTT

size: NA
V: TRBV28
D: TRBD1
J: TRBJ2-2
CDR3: CASTPGTGIRTGELFF
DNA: TGTGCCAGCACTCCAGGGACAGGGATTAGAACCGGGGAGCTGTTTTTT

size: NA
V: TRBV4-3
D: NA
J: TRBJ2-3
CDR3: CASSQDPTGRPDTQYF
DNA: TGCGCCAGCAGCCAAGATCCGACAGGGAGGCCAGATACGCAGTATTTT

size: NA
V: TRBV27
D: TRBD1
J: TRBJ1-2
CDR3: CASRPDRDYGYTF
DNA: TGTGCCAGCAGACCCGACAGGGACTATGGCTACACCTTC

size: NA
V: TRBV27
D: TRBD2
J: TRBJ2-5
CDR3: CASSLSTTSGTRTQYF
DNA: TGTGCCAGCAGTTTATCGACGACTAGCGGGACCCGGACCCAGTACTTC

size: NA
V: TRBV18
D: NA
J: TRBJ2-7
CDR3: CASSRNSYEQYF
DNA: TGTGCCAGCTCACGCAACAGTTACGAGCAGTACTTC

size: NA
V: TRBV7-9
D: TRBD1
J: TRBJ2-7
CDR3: CASSFQTGSAEQYF
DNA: TGTGCCAGCAGCTTTCAGACAGGGTCGGCCGAGCAGTACTTC